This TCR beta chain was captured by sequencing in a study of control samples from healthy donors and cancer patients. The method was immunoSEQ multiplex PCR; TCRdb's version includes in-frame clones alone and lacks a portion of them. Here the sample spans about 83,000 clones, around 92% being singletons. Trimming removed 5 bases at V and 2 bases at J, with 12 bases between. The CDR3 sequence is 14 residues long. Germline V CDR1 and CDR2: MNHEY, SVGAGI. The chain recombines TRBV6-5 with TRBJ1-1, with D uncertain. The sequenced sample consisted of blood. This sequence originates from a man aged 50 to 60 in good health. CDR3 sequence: CASSIGSRNTEAFF. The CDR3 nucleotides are TGTGCCAGCAGTATCGGGTCGCGTAACACTGAAGCTTTCTTT.